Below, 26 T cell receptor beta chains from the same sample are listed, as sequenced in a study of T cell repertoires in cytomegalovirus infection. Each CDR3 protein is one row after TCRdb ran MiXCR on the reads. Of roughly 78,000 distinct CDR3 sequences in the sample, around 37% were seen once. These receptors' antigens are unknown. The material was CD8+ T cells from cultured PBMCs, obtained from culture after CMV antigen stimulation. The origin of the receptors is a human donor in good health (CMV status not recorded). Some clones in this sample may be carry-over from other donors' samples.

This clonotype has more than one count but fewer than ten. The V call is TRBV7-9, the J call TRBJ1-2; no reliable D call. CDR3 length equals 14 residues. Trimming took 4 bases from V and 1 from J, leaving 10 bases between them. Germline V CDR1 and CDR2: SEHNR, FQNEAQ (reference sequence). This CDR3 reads CASSSRGDNYGYTF. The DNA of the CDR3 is TGTGCCAGCAGCTCCCGGGGAGATAACTATGGCTACACCTTC. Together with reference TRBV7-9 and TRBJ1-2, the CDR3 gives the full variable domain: DTGVSQNPRHKITKRGQNVTFRCDPISEHNRLYWYRQTLGQGPEFLTYFQNEAQLEKSRLLSDRFSAERPKGSFSTLEIQRTEQGDSAMYLCASSSRGDNYGYTFGSGTRLTVV.

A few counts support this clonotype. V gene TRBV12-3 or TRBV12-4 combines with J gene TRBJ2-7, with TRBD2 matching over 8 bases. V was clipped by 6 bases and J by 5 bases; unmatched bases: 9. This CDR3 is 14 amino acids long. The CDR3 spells CASSSAGAVDEQYF. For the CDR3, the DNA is TGTGCCAGCAGCTCAGCGGGGGCGGTTGACGAGCAGTACTTC.

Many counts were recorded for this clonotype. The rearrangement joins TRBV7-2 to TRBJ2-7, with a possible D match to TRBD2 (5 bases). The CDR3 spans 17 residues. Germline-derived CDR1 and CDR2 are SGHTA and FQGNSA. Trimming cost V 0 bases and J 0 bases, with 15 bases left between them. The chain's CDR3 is CASSLAHEGFGSYEQYF. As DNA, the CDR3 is TGTGCCAGCAGCTTAGCTCATGAGGGTTTCGGCTCCTACGAGCAGTACTTC.

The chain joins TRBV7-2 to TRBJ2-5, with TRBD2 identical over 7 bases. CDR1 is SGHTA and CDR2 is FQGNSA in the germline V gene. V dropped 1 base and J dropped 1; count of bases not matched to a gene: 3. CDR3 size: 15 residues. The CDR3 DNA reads TGTGCCAGCAGCTTAGGACTAGCTGTCCAAGAGACCCAGTACTTC. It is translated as CASSLGLAVQETQYF.

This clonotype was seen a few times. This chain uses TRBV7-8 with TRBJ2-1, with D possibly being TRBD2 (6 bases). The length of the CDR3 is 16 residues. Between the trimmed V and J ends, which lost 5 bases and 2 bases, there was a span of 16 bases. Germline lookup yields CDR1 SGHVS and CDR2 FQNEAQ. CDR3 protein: CASSRGGDWTYNEQFF. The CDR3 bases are TGTGCCAGCAGCCGCGGTGGGGACTGGACCTACAATGAGCAGTTCTTC.

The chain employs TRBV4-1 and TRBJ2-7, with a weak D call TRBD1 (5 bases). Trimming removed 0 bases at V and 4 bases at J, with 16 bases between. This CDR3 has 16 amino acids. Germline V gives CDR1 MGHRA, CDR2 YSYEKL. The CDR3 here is CASSQDQVAGPYEQYF. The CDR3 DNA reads TGCGCCAGCAGCCAAGATCAGGTGGCAGGGCCGTACGAGCAGTACTTC.

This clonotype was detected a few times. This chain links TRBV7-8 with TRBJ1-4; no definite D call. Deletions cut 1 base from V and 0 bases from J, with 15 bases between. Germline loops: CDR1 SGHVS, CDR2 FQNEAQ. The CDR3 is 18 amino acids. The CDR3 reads CASSLDRAASPTNEKLFF. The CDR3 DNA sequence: TGTGCCAGCAGCTTAGATAGGGCGGCCAGTCCAACTAATGAAAAACTGTTTTTT.

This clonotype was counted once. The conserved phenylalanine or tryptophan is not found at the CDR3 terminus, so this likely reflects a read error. CDR3 in DNA: TGTGCCAGCACCCGAGACAGGGGGCGTAATTCACCCCTCCACCTT. Translating gives CASTRDRGRNSPLHL. J is TRBJ1-6 and V is TRBV6-2 or TRBV6-3; 10 bases are shared with TRBD1. V gave up 7 bases and J gave up 6 bases; unmatched junction bases: 6. This CDR3 contains 15 residues. Germline V gene sequence: CDR1 MNHEY, CDR2 SVGEGT.

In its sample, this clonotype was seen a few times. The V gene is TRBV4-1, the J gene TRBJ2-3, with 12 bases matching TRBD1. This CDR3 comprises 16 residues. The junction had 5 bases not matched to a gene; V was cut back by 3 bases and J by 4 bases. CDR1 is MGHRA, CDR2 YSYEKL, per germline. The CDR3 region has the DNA TGCGCCAGCAGCCATGGGACAGGGGGCGCGGCAGATACGCAGTATTTT. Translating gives CASSHGTGGAADTQYF.

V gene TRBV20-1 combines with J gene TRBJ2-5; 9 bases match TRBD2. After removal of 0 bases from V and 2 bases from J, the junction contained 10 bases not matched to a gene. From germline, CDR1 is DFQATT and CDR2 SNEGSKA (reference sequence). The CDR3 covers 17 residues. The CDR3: CSARDHSGGLYQETQYF. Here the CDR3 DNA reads TGCAGTGCTAGAGATCATAGCGGGGGCCTGTATCAAGAGACCCAGTACTTC.

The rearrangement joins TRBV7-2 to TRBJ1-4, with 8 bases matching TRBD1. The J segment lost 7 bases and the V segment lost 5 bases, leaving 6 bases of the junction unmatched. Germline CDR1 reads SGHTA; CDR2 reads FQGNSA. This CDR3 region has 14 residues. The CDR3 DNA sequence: TGTGCCAGCAGCGCGGACAGGGAGGGTGAAAAACTGTTTTTT. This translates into CASSADREGEKLFF. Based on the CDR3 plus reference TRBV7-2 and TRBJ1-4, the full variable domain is GAGVSQSPSNKVTEKGKDVELRCDPISGHTALYWYRQSLGQGLEFLIYFQGNSAPDKSGLPSDRFSAERTGGSVSTLTIQRTQQEDSAVYLCASSADREGEKLFFGSGTQLSVL.

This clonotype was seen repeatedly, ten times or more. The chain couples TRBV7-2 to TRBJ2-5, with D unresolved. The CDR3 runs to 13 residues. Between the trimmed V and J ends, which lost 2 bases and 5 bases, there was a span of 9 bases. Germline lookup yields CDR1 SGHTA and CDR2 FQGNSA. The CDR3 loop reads CASSLSPGETQYF. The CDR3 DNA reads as TGTGCCAGCAGCTTAAGCCCTGGTGAGACCCAGTACTTC.

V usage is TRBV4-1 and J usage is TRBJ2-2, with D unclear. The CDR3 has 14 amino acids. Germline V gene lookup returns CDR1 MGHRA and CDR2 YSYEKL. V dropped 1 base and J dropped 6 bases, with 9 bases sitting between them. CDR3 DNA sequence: TGCGCCAGCAGCCAAGGGCAGAATTCCGGGGAGCTGTTTTTT. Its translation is CASSQGQNSGELFF.

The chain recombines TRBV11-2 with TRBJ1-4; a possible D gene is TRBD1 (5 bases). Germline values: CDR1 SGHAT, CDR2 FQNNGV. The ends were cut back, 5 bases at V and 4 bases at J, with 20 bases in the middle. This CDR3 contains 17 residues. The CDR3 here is CASSQRGQGPDNEKLFF. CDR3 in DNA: TGTGCCAGCAGCCAACGTGGGCAGGGTCCGGATAATGAAAAACTGTTTTTT. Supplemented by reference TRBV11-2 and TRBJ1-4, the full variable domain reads EAGVAQSPRYKIIEKRQSVAFWCNPISGHATLYWYQQILGQGPKLLIQFQNNGVVDDSQLPKDRFSAERLKGVDSTLKIQPAKLEDSAVYLCASSQRGQGPDNEKLFFGSGTQLSVL.

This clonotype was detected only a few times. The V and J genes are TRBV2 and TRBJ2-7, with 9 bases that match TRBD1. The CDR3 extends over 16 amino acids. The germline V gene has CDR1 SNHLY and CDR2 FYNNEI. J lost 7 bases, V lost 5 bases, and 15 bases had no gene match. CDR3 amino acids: CASSSLFGTGSREQYF. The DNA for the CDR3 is TGTGCCAGCAGTTCTTTGTTTGGGACAGGGTCGCGGGAGCAGTACTTC.

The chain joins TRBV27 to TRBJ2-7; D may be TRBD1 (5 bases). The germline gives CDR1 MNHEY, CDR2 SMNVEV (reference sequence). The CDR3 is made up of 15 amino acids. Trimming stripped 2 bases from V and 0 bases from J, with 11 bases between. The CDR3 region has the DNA TGTGCCAGCAGTTTAAGGGGTGCCCCCTCCTACGAGCAGTACTTC. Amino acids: CASSLRGAPSYEQYF.

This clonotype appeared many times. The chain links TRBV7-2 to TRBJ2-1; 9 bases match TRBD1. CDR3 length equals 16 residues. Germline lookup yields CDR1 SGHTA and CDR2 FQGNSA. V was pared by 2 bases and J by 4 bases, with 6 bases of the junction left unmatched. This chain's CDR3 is CASSLFGTGTYNEQFF. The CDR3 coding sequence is TGTGCCAGCAGCTTATTCGGGACAGGGACTTACAATGAGCAGTTCTTC. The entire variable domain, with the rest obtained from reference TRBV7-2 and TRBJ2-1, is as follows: GAGVSQSPSNKVTEKGKDVELRCDPISGHTALYWYRQSLGQGLEFLIYFQGNSAPDKSGLPSDRFSAERTGGSVSTLTIQRTQQEDSAVYLCASSLFGTGTYNEQFFGPGTRLTVL.

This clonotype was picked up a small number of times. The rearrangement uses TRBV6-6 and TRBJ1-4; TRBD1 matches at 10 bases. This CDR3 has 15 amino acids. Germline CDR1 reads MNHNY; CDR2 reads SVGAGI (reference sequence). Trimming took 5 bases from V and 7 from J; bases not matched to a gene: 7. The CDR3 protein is CASSQGQGGSEKLFF. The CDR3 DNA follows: TGTGCCAGCAGTCAAGGACAGGGGGGAAGTGAAAAACTGTTTTTT.

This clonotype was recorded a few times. The CDR3 DNA sequence: TGTGCCAGCAGCTTGAGCGGGGTGGAATACAATGAGCAGTTCTTC. Protein: CASSLSGVEYNEQFF. The chain joins TRBV7-6 to TRBJ2-1, with 7 bases lining up with TRBD2. This CDR3 has 15 amino acids. Germline V gives CDR1 SGHVS, CDR2 FNYEAQ. V was pared by 3 bases and J by 4 bases, with 6 bases of the junction left unmatched.

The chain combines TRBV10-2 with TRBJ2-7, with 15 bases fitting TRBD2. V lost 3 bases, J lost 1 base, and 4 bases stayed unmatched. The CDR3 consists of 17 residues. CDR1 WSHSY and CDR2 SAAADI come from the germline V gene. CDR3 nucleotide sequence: TGCGCCAGCAGTGAACGGACTAGCGGGGGGGGGTCCTACGAGCAGTACTTC. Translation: CASSERTSGGGSYEQYF.

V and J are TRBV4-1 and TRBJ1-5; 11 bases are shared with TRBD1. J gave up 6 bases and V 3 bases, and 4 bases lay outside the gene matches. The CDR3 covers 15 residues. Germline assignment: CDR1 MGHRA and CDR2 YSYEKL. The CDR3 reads CASSQDRGLFQPQHF. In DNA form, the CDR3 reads TGCGCCAGCAGCCAGGACAGGGGGCTTTTTCAGCCCCAGCATTTT.

CDR3 in amino acids: CASSTGAATNSPLHF. The CDR3 nucleotides are TGTGCCAGCAGCACCGGGGCAGCTACTAATTCACCCCTCCACTTT. The chain recombines TRBV7-8 with TRBJ1-6, with a tentative D call TRBD1 (5 bases). V was shortened by 5 bases and J by 6 bases, with 14 bases between the two germline ends. The germline CDR1 and CDR2 sequences are SGHVS and FQNEAQ. CDR3 length equals 15 residues.

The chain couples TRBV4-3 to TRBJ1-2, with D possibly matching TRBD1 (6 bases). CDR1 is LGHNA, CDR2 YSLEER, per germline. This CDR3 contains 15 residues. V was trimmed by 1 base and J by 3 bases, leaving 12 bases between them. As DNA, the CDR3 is TGCGCCAGCAGCCAAGTCTCGACAGGAGACTATGGCTACACCTTC. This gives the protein CASSQVSTGDYGYTF.

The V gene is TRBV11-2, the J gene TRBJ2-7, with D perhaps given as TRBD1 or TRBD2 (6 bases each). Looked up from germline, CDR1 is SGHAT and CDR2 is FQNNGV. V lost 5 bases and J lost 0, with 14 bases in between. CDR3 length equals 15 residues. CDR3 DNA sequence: TGTGCCAGCAGCACACAGGGAGGAAGCTCCTACGAGCAGTACTTC. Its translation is CASSTQGGSSYEQYF.

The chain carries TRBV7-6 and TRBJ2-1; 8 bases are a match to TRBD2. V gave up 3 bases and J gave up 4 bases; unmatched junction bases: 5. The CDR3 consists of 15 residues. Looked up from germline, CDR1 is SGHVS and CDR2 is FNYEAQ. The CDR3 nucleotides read TGTGCCAGCAGCTTGGGGCGGGGGGAATACAATGAGCAGTTCTTC. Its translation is CASSLGRGEYNEQFF.

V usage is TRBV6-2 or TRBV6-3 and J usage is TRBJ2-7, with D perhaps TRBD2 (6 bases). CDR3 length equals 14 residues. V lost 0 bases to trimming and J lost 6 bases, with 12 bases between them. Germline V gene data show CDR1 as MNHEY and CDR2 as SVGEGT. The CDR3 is CASSYSASGGEQYF. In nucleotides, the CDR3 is TGTGCCAGCAGTTACTCAGCGTCCGGGGGCGAGCAGTACTTC.